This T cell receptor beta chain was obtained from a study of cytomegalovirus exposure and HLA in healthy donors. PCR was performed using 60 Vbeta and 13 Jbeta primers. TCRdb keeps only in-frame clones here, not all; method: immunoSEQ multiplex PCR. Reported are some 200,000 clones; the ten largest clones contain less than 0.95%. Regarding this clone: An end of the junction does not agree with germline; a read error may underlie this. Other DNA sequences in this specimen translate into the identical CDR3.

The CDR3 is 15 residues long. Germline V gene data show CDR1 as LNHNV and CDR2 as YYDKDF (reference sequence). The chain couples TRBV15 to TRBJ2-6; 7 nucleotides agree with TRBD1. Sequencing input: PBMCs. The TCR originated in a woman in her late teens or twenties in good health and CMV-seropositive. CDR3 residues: CATSTDRVGANVLTF. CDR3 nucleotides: TGTGCCACCAGCACCGACAGGGTTGGGGCCAATGTCCTGACTTTC. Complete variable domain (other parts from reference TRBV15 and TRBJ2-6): DAMVIQNPRYQVTQFGKPVTLSCSQTLNHNVMYWYQQKSSQAPKLLFHYYDKDFNNEADTPDNFQSRRPNTSFCFLDIRSPGLGDTAMYLCATSTDRVGANVLTFGAGSRLTVL.